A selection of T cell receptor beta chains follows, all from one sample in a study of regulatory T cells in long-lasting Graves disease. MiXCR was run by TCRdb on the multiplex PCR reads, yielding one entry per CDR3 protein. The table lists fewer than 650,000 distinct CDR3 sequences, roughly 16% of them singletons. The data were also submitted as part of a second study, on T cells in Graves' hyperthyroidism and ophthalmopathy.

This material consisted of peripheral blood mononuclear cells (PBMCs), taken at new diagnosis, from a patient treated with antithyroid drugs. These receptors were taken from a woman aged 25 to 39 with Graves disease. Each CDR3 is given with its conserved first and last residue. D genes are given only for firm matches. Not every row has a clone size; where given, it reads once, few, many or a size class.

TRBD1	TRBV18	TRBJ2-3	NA	CASSPATGQGRSDTQYF	TGTGCCAGCTCACCAGCGACTGGACAGGGGCGATCAGATACGCAGTATTTT
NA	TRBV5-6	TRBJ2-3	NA	CASSPGRTGTDTQYF	TGTGCCAGCAGCCCCGGAAGGACAGGCACAGATACGCAGTATTTT
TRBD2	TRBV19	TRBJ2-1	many	CASSIPPSGVSYNEQFF	TGTGCCAGTAGTATACCTCCTAGCGGAGTATCCTACAATGAGCAGTTCTTC
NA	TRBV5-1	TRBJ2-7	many	CASTMSGSRSYEQYF	TGCGCCAGCACCATGAGCGGCTCCCGCTCCTACGAGCAGTACTTC
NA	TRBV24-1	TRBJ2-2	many	CATRAGQYTGELFF	TGTGCCACCAGGGCCGGACAATACACCGGGGAGCTGTTTTTT
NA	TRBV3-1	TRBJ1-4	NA	CVSSPQTDSKLFF	TGTGTCAGCAGCCCCCAAACCGACAGTAAACTGTTTTTT
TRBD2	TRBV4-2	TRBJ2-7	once	CASSQAEGGLAYEQYF	TGTGCCAGCAGCCAAGCTGAGGGGGGACTAGCCTACGAGCAGTACTTC
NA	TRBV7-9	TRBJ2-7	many	CASSQSDGKTGEQYF	TGTGCCAGCAGCCAGTCGGACGGAAAAACGGGGGAGCAGTACTTC
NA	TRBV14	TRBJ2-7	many	CASSQFTGSEQYF	TGTGCCAGCAGCCAATTTACAGGGAGCGAGCAGTACTTC
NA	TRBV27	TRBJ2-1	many	CASSSGAVLGNEQFF	TGTGCCAGCAGTTCAGGGGCAGTTTTAGGCAATGAGCAGTTCTTC
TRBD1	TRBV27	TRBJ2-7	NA	CASQRYRGPTYEQYF	TGTGCATCCCAGCGGTACAGGGGACCAACCTACGAGCAGTACTTC
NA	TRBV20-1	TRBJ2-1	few	CSASPAGPSRNNEQFF	TGCAGTGCTAGTCCTGCCGGGCCTAGCCGTAACAATGAGCAGTTCTTC
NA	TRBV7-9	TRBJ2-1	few	CASSLRGLEANEQFF	TGTGCCAGCAGCCTCCGAGGGCTAGAGGCAAATGAGCAGTTCTTC
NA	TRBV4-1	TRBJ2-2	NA	CASSQDGPVMPGELFF	TGCGCCAGCAGCCAAGATGGGCCTGTGATGCCCGGGGAGCTGTTTTTT
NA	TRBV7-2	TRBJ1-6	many	CASSLASQGVSPLHF	TGTGCCAGCAGCTTAGCGTCCCAGGGAGTTTCACCCCTCCACTTT
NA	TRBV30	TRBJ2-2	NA	CAWSADGKGTGELFF	TGTGCCTGGAGTGCGGACGGGAAAGGCACCGGGGAGCTGTTTTTT
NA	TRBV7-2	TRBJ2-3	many	CASSGGTIDTQYF	TGTGCCAGCAGCGGCGGGACGATAGATACGCAGTATTTT
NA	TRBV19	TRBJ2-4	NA	CASRGGSTVGQYIQYF	TGTGCCAGTAGGGGGGGTTCGACGGTGGGCCAGTACATTCAGTACTTC
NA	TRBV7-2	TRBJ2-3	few	CASSSFNTQYF	TGTGCCAGCAGCTCGTTCAATACGCAGTATTTT
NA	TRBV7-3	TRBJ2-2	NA	CASSQGPTNTGELFF	TGTGCCAGCAGCCAAGGGCCTACGAACACCGGGGAGCTGTTTTTT
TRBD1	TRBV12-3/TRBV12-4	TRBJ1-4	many	CASSPGQPNEKLFF	TGTGCCAGCAGCCCGGGACAGCCTAATGAAAAACTGTTTTTT
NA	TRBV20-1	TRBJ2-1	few	CSAVKTGPPSNEQFF	TGCAGTGCTGTAAAAACAGGGCCTCCTTCCAATGAGCAGTTCTTC
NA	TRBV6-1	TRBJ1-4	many	CASSEGRGAVNEKLFF	TGTGCCAGCAGTGAAGGACGGGGGGCTGTTAATGAAAAACTGTTTTTT
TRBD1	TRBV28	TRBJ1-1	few	CASRPTDRENTEAFF	TGTGCCAGCAGACCGACGGACAGGGAGAACACTGAAGCTTTCTTT
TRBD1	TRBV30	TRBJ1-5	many	CAWSVGTVNQPQHF	TGTGCCTGGAGTGTAGGGACAGTCAATCAGCCCCAGCATTTT
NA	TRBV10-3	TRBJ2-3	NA	CAISESKTADTQYF	TGTGCCATCAGTGAGTCGAAGACAGCCGATACGCAGTATTTT
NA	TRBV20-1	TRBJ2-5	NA	CSANNPTWRRWAGETQYF	TGCAGTGCTAACAACCCCACCTGGCGGCGGTGGGCCGGGGAGACCCAGTACTTC
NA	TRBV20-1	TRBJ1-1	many	CSVSEGLMNTEAFF	TGCAGTGTTTCGGAGGGGTTGATGAACACTGAAGCTTTCTTT
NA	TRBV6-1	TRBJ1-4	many	CASSPRGAGEKLFF	TGTGCCAGCAGTCCCCGTGGGGCGGGGGAAAAACTGTTTTTT
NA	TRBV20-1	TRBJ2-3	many	CSARDLKDTDTQYF	TGCAGTGCTAGAGATCTTAAGGACACAGATACGCAGTATTTT
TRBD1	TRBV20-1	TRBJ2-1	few	CSAPGTEGSYNEQFF	TGCAGTGCCCCCGGGACAGAAGGGTCCTACAATGAGCAGTTCTTC